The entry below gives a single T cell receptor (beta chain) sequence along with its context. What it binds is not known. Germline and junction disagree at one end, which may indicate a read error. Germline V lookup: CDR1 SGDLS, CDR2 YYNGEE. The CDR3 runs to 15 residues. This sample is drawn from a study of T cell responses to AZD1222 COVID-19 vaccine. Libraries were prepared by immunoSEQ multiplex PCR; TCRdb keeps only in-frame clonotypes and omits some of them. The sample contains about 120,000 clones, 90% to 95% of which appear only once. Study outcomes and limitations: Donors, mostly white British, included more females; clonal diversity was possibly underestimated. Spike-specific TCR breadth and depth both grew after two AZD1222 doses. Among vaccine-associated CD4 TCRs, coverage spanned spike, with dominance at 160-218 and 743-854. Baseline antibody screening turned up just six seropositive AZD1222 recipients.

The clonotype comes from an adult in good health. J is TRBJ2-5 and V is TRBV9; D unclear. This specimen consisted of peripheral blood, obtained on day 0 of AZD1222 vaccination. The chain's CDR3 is CASSVGQQLQEAQYF. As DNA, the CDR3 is TGTGCCAGCAGCGTAGGCCAGCAGCTACAAGAGGCCCAGTACTTC.